Shown below are 10 T cell receptor beta chains from a single sample sequenced in a study of blood T cells in healthy people across ages. A second roughly 7 to 12 cycle PCR used barcoded and J-beta primers. TCRdb used MiXCR to reprocess the 5' RACE reads, holding one entry per CDR3 protein. Among some 760,000 distinct CDR3 sequences listed, around 25% were seen once. The data were also submitted as part of a second study, on T cells of mothers and their children.

Sequencing input: blood. The receptors shown here come from a boy between 10 and 17 years old in good health.

The chain couples TRBV20-1 to TRBJ2-1; 7 nucleotides align to TRBD2. J lost 4 bases, V lost 0 bases, and 9 bases had no gene match. The CDR3 is 16 residues long. Germline V lookup: CDR1 DFQATT, CDR2 SNEGSKA (reference sequence). CDR3: CSARDRWRESYNEQFF. CDR3 coding DNA: TGCAGTGCTAGAGATCGGTGGCGGGAGTCGTACAATGAGCAGTTCTTC.

V and J are TRBV11-2 and TRBJ2-5, with 12 positions matching TRBD2. CDR3 length: 20 residues. CDR1 is SGHAT, CDR2 FQNNGV, per germline. J lost 7 bases, V lost 5 bases, and 23 bases had no gene match. In DNA form, the CDR3 reads TGTGCCAGCAGCACCCGACCAGCCTTCCCGACTAGCGGGAGCGAGGGGACCCAGTACTTC. As protein: CASSTRPAFPTSGSEGTQYF.

The gene calls are TRBV29-1 and TRBJ2-1; 8 nucleotides agree with TRBD2. Germline V lookup: CDR1 SQVTM, CDR2 ANQGSEA. This CDR3 has 14 amino acids. Losses at the gene ends were 5 bases for V and 9 bases for J; bases not matched to a gene: 12. CDR3 sequence: CSVTGGQGLREQFF. CDR3 sequence (DNA): TGCAGCGTTACGGGGGGGCAGGGGTTGCGTGAGCAGTTCTTC.

The V and J genes are TRBV5-1 and TRBJ2-5; D is unresolved. The J call may be mistaken, given a closer DNA end match to TRBJ2-1. The CDR3 contains 14 residues. The germline gives CDR1 SGHRS, CDR2 YFSETQ. The CDR3 here is CASSVLPGDGEQFF. DNA for the CDR3: TGCGCCAGCAGCGTCCTGCCGGGCGACGGTGAGCAGTTCTTC.

The V gene is TRBV21-1, the J gene TRBJ2-1; the table assigns TRBD2, which was not confirmed against the DNA. Near its end, the DNA agrees better with TRBJ2-7, so the J call may be wrong. TRBV21-1 is flagged as a pseudogene. The CDR3 has 10 amino acids. DNA of the CDR3: TGTGCCAGCCCCGTTAGCGAGCAGTACTTC. Translated: CASPVSEQYF.

The chain recombines TRBV7-3 with TRBJ2-7; TRBD2 matches at 7 bases. The CDR3 length is 12 residues. CDR1 SGHTA and CDR2 FQGTGA come from the germline V gene. V was pared by 5 bases and J by 8 bases, with 6 bases of the junction left unmatched. The CDR3 nucleotides are TGTGCCAGCAGCCAAGTGGGGGGGAAGCAGTACTTC. It is translated as CASSQVGGKQYF.

V usage is TRBV10-3 and J usage is TRBJ1-4; TRBD1 matches 9 bases. Trimming took 3 bases from V and 5 from J; bases not matched to a gene: 4. The germline V gene encodes CDR1 ENHRY and CDR2 SYGVKD. The CDR3 is 15 residues long. CDR3 nucleotides: TGTGCCATCAGTGAACCCGGGACAGGGAATGAAAAACTGTTTTTT. Translating it yields CAISEPGTGNEKLFF.

The V call is TRBV6-5, the J call TRBJ1-2, with D possibly matching TRBD1 (6 bases). The CDR3 is 17 amino acids. Per germline, CDR1 MNHEY and CDR2 SVGAGI. The germline V and J ends were trimmed by 0 bases and 6 bases, with 20 bases remaining between them. CDR3 coding DNA: TGTGCCAGCAGTTACTCGCCCCGGACAGCGATAAGGAATGGCTACACCTTC. It is translated as CASSYSPRTAIRNGYTF.

As to this clonotype: A much larger clonotype is one base distant, so this may be a read error. The CDR3 nucleotides are TGCAGTGCTGGTGTCAGGAACACTGAAGCTTTCTTT. Its translation is CSAGVRNTEAFF. This chain links TRBV20-1 with TRBJ1-1; D remains ambiguous. Trimming pared 5 bases from V and 1 base from J, leaving 8 bases between. Germline CDR1 DFQATT, CDR2 SNEGSKA (reference sequence). This CDR3 region has 12 residues.

J is TRBJ2-3 and V is TRBV6-4, with a tentative D call TRBD1 (5 bases). CDR1 and CDR2 (germline): MRHNA, SNTAGT. V shed 3 bases and J shed 1 base, with 11 bases lying between them. The CDR3 spans 15 residues. CDR3 in amino acids: CASSEAQGGTDTQYF. CDR3 coding DNA: TGTGCCAGCAGTGAGGCCCAAGGGGGCACAGATACGCAGTATTTT.